The 5 T cell receptor beta chains given below trace back to one sample, sequenced in a study of post-analysis software for immune sequencing data. The study, taken as a whole, reports: Patients showed TRBV5-6, TRBV5-1 and TRBV20-1 among four to six TRBV segments more frequent than in controls.

cDNA libraries of TCR beta carried unique molecular identifiers. Each CDR3 protein gets one entry after TCRdb re-called the PCR reads with MiXCR. The sample lists approximately 660,000 distinct CDR3 sequences; approximately 60% were seen once. Antigens of these TCRs are unknown. The specimen was blood. These receptors were collected from a girl aged 2 to 10 with multiple sclerosis.

The chain links TRBV2 to TRBJ1-2, with D uncertain. The CDR3 totals 13 residues. Trimming shortened V by 7 bases and J by 5 bases, and 14 bases separated the two germline ends. Germline V gives CDR1 SNHLY, CDR2 FYNNEI. Here the CDR3 DNA reads TGTGCCAGCATGGGAGCCGCATTTTATGGCTACACCTTC. Protein: CASMGAAFYGYTF.

This clonotype was counted between two and nine times. This rearrangement joins TRBV5-1 to TRBJ2-1; D perhaps matches TRBD2 (6 bases). V was shortened by 1 base and J by 4 bases, with 12 bases between the two germline ends. The CDR3 runs 15 residues. The V gene's germline CDR1 is SGHRS and CDR2 YFSETQ. The DNA for the CDR3 is TGCGCCAGCAGCTTGTTATGGGGGGTTTACAATGAGCAGTTCTTC. It codes for CASSLLWGVYNEQFF.

The rearrangement links TRBV2 to TRBJ2-5; 9 nucleotides align to TRBD2. Germline V lookup: CDR1 SNHLY, CDR2 FYNNEI. V gave up 6 bases and J gave up 1 base; unmatched junction bases: 9. CDR3 length: 16 amino acids. For the CDR3, the DNA is TGTGCCAGCAGCCCGGGAGCGGGGGGAGGCCAAGAGACCCAGTACTTC. Translation gives CASSPGAGGGQETQYF.

This chain joins TRBV7-2 and TRBJ2-1; D not certain. Trimming removed 3 bases at V and 0 bases at J, with 6 bases between. The CDR3 consists of 14 residues. Germline CDR1 reads SGHTA; CDR2 reads FQGNSA. The CDR3 DNA reads TGTGCCAGCAGCTTCTTCAACTCCTACAATGAGCAGTTCTTC. Protein product: CASSFFNSYNEQFF.

The V gene is TRBV29-1, the J gene TRBJ2-1, with a possible D match to TRBD2 (6 bases). This CDR3 spans 13 amino acids. From germline, CDR1 is SQVTM and CDR2 ANQGSEA. The CDR3 loop reads CSCFYGGYNEQFF. CDR3 DNA sequence: TGCAGTTGTTTTTACGGGGGCTACAATGAGCAGTTCTTC.